These T cell receptor beta chains were read from a single sample in a study of technical replicates of blood from several donors. TCRdb's table, derived via immunoSEQ multiplex PCR, lists solely in-frame clones and lacks some. The repertoire includes 75,000 to 90,000 clones, 93% of them detected once, and 0.2% to 0.25% sits in the top ten. Source material: T cells isolated from PBMCs. Receptors originate from a human donor in good health. The CDR3 runs from the conserved cysteine through the conserved F or W. A D gene is named only where the DNA matches it firmly. Part of the rows lack a size; the others show once, few, many or a class for expanded clones.

TRBJ2-7 TRBV28 . 18 . TGTGCCAGCAGTCTAGGTGTCGTTTGGGTGGGGGCCAATTACGAGCAGTACTTC CASSLGVVWVGANYEQYF
TRBJ1-2 TRBV6-5 TRBD1 14 . TGTGCCAGCAGTCCCGGACAGGGGGTTCATGGCTACACCTTC CASSPGQGVHGYTF
TRBJ2-7 TRBV29-1 . 12 . TGCAGCGCCGCAGGGATTTCCTACGAGCAGTACTTC CSAAGISYEQYF
TRBJ2-5 TRBV7-7 TRBD2 14 . TGTGCTAGCAGCTTAACTGCGGGGGGCGAGACCCAGTACTTC CASSLTAGGETQYF
TRBJ1-2 TRBV7-2 TRBD1 16 once TGTGCCAGCAGGGATTTCACAGGGGAATCTAGCTATGGCTACACCTTC CASRDFTGESSYGYTF
TRBJ1-3 TRBV27 . 17 . TGTGCCAGCAGTTTAACTTACGAGGGGACATCTGGAAACACCATATATTTT CASSLTYEGTSGNTIYF
TRBJ2-3 TRBV9 . 15 once TGTGCCAGCAGCCCACGGTGGGAGGGCACAGATACGCAGTATTTT CASSPRWEGTDTQYF
TRBJ1-1 TRBV7-9 . 12 few TGTGCCAGCAGCTTAGTCACAGGGCGCGCTTTCTTT CASSLVTGRAFF
TRBJ2-1 TRBV7-9 TRBD2 16 . TGTGCCAGCAGCTTAGCGGGGGGGGTGGCCTACAATGAGCAGTTCTTC CASSLAGGVAYNEQFF
TRBJ1-1 TRBV11-2 . 17 . TGTGCCAGCAGCTTAGTATACGGTTCGGCAGGGTCAACTGAAGCTTTCTTT CASSLVYGSAGSTEAFF
TRBJ2-4 TRBV5-4 . 14 . TGTGCCAGCACCACGGCAAATGGGGCGAACATTCAGTACTTC CASTTANGANIQYF
TRBJ1-6 TRBV19 TRBD1 13 . TGTGCCAGTAGACGGGACAGGGATTCACCCCTCCACTTT CASRRDRDSPLHF
TRBJ2-6 TRBV28 TRBD1 19 . TGTGCCAGCAGTTTATGGGGACAGGGGGTCCCCTCTGGGGCCAACGTCCTGACTTTC CASSLWGQGVPSGANVLTF
TRBJ2-3 TRBV9 TRBD2 17 . TGTGCCAGCAGCGCTCGGACTAGCGGGGGGGCCACAGATACGCAGTATTTT CASSARTSGGATDTQYF
TRBJ1-1 TRBV7-8 . 13 . TGTGCCAGCAGCTTAGAACGGTTCACTGAAGCTTTCTTT CASSLERFTEAFF
TRBJ2-3 TRBV11-2 TRBD2 18 . TGTGCCAGCAGCTTATTGACTAGCGGGAGTATTAACACAGATACGCAGTATTTT CASSLLTSGSINTDTQYF
TRBJ1-1 TRBV13 . 13 . TGTGCCAGCAGCTTTCGGGGGAACACTGAAGCTTTCTTT CASSFRGNTEAFF
TRBJ2-3 TRBV6-1 TRBD1 14 . TGTGCCAGCAGTCGACAGGGACCCACGGATACGCAGTATTTT CASSRQGPTDTQYF
TRBJ2-1 TRBV7-3 TRBD2 15 . TGTGCCAGCAGCTTAATGGTAGCGGGGTACAATGAGCAGTTCTTC CASSLMVAGYNEQFF
TRBJ2-2 TRBV11-1 . 15 . TGTGCCAGCAGCTTGGGGACAACGAACACCGGGGAGCTGTTTTTT CASSLGTTNTGELFF
TRBJ2-7 TRBV5-1 TRBD1 15 . TGCGCCAGCAGCAAGGGACAGGGAGTTCGTTACGAGCAGTACTTC CASSKGQGVRYEQYF
TRBJ2-1 TRBV11-3 . 11 . TGTGCCAGCAGCTTATCTTATGAGCAGTTCTTC CASSLSYEQFF
TRBJ1-5 TRBV6-1 . 14 . TGTGCCAGCAAAACAGGGTATAGCAATCAGCCCCAGCATTTT CASKTGYSNQPQHF
TRBJ2-7 TRBV7-9 TRBD1 16 . TGTGCCAGCAGCTTAGGATTTCCGGGACAGAGCTACGAGCAGTACTTC CASSLGFPGQSYEQYF
TRBJ2-2 TRBV14 . 17 . TGTGCCAGCAGCCGCGGAACGGGGGAAGCGAACACCGGGGAGCTGTTTTTT CASSRGTGEANTGELFF
TRBJ2-7 TRBV2 . 13 once TGTGCCCTCATGGAGGTGGACTCCTACGAGCAGTACTTC CALMEVDSYEQYF
TRBJ2-7 TRBV7-2 . 14 . TGTGCCAGCAGCTTCTCCGGGAGCCTCTACGAGCAGTACTTC CASSFSGSLYEQYF
TRBJ2-7 TRBV19 TRBD1 13 once TGTGCCAGTAGTCATAGGGGGCCTTACGAGCAGTACTTC CASSHRGPYEQYF
TRBJ1-4 TRBV5-6 TRBD1 15 . TGTGCCAGCAGCGCCAGACAGGGTACTAATGAAAAACTGTTTTTT CASSARQGTNEKLFF
TRBJ1-1 TRBV27 . 13 . TGTGCCAGCAGTTCAGGGGTGGGCACTGAAGCTTTCTTT CASSSGVGTEAFF
TRBJ2-1 TRBV7-9 TRBD2 16 . TGTGCCAGCAGCCCGGGGGGGGGAGGAACTCTCTATGAGCAGTTCTTC CASSPGGGGTLYEQFF
TRBJ2-2 TRBV29-1 . 12 . TGCAGCGTTGATATCCGGGCCGGGGAGCTGTTTTTT CSVDIRAGELFF
TRBJ1-2 TRBV2 TRBD1 12 . TGTGCCACCTCCCTACAGGGGCGAGGCTACACCTTC CATSLQGRGYTF
TRBJ2-2 TRBV10-1 . 12 . TGCGCCAGCAGGAGTCACACCGGGGAGCTGTTTTTT CASRSHTGELFF
TRBJ2-3 TRBV4-2 TRBD2 17 . TGTGCCAGCAGCCAAGATGGGGTAGCGGGGGGCCGGGATACGCAGTATTTT CASSQDGVAGGRDTQYF
TRBJ2-7 TRBV5-4 TRBD2 15 . TGTGCCAGCAGCTCGGGACTAGCTTCCTCCTACGAGCAGTACTTC CASSSGLASSYEQYF
TRBJ2-1 TRBV6-1 TRBD2 15 . TGTGCCAGCAGTGAATATAGCGGGGGATTCTATGAGCAGTTCTTC CASSEYSGGFYEQFF
TRBJ1-1 TRBV19 TRBD1 14 . TGTGCCAGTAGCGGGACAGGGGGCTACACTGAAGCTTTCTTT CASSGTGGYTEAFF
TRBJ1-2 TRBV30 . 15 few TGTGCCTGGAGTGTAAAAGGGGCACCCCGGGATGGCTACACCTTC CAWSVKGAPRDGYTF
TRBJ2-1 TRBV28 TRBD1 14 once TGTGCCAGCAGTTTCGGGACAGGTTACAATGAGCAGTTCTTC CASSFGTGYNEQFF
TRBJ2-6 TRBV30 TRBD1 14 . TGTGCCTGGAGCCAGGGGGCTGGGGCCAACGTCCTGACTTTC CAWSQGAGANVLTF
TRBJ1-1 TRBV19 . 17 . TGTGCCAGTAGTATGGGTGCAGGTTCCGTAATGAACACTGAAGCTTTCTTT CASSMGAGSVMNTEAFF
TRBJ2-5 TRBV5-1 TRBD1 17 . TGCGCCAGCAGCTTGGTGGGGGACAGGGGGACCCAAGAGACCCAGTACTTC CASSLVGDRGTQETQYF
TRBJ2-1 TRBV7-9 TRBD1 18 . TGTGCCAGCAGACATACGTGGGGACAGGCGCCAGGATTTGATGAGCAGTTCTTC CASRHTWGQAPGFDEQFF
TRBJ2-7 TRBV28 TRBD2 16 . TGTGCCAGCGGAGATGGGCGGGAGTCTACTAGCTACGAGCAGTACTTC CASGDGRESTSYEQYF
TRBJ2-5 TRBV19 . 14 . TGTGCCAGTAGTCCACAGGGCTTCCAAGAGACCCAGTACTTC CASSPQGFQETQYF
TRBJ1-6 TRBV10-3 TRBD1 14 . TGTGCCATACAGGGGCAAAACTATAATTCACCCCTCCACTTT CAIQGQNYNSPLHF
TRBJ1-1 TRBV5-6 . 15 . TGTGCCAGCAGCTTGACCCTAGGATTGAACACTGAAGCTTTCTTT CASSLTLGLNTEAFF
TRBJ1-2 TRBV2 . 14 . TGTGCCAGCGTACATCCTCGGGGAAACGATGGCTACACCTTC CASVHPRGNDGYTF